This TCR beta chain was found in a study of blood T cell repertoires in COVID-19. Profiling relied on immunoSEQ multiplex PCR, and the TCRdb table lists in-frame clones only, not all of them. The data show about 260,000 clones, around 84% seen once. This clone has a handful of counts. The CDR3 sequence is 14 residues long. With 4 bases removed from V and 0 bases from J, the gap between germline ends came to 9 bases. Germline V gene lookup returns CDR1 LGHNA and CDR2 YSLEER. The TCR comes from a man in his fifties or sixties with acute or convalescent COVID-19. Sequenced material: peripheral blood. The rearrangement uses TRBV4-3 and TRBJ1-2; D gene ambiguous. CDR3 sequence (DNA): TGCGCCAGCAGCCGCCTCGGTACTAACTATGGCTACACCTTC. It encodes CASSRLGTNYGYTF.